Listed below are T cell receptor beta chains from one sample, sequenced in a study of graft-versus-host responses after intestinal transplantation. No antigen is known for these receptors. TCRdb keeps only in-frame clones here, not all; method: immunoSEQ multiplex PCR. The table lists roughly 70,000 clones, over 75% of them singletons. Sequencing used unstimulated CD4+ T cells sorted from spleen or lymph node cells, obtained before transplant. These receptors originate from a human donor who was the organ donor for an intestinal transplant. Each CDR3 is given with its conserved first and last residue. A D gene is named only where the DNA matches it firmly. Size is stated for part of the rows, as once, few or many counts, or as a class when the clone is expanded.

J,D,size,V,DNA,CDR3
TRBJ1-4,TRBD1,-,TRBV6-6,TGTGCCAGCAGTTACTACAGGGGGGAAAAACTGTTTTTT,CASSYYRGEKLFF
TRBJ1-3,-,few,TRBV5-6,TGTGCCAGCAGCTACTCCCCCCTAGCCGGCTCTGGAAACACCATATATTTT,CASSYSPLAGSGNTIYF
TRBJ1-1,-,-,TRBV6-6,TGTGCCAGCAGTTACGCGGAGACTGAAGCTTTCTTT,CASSYAETEAFF
TRBJ2-1,TRBD1,-,TRBV5-1,TGCGCCAGCAGCCCCGGGACAGGGTCATACAATGAGCAGTTCTTC,CASSPGTGSYNEQFF
TRBJ1-1,TRBD1,-,TRBV18,TGTGCCAGCTCACTCCAGACAGGGGAGAGCACTGAAGCTTTCTTT,CASSLQTGESTEAFF
TRBJ2-2,-,-,TRBV5-6,TGTGCCAGCAGCTTAACAGGCGGGAACACCGGGGAGCTGTTTTTT,CASSLTGGNTGELFF
TRBJ1-4,-,-,TRBV2,TGTGCCAGCATCCCAGACCAGGGTGAAAAACTGTTTTTT,CASIPDQGEKLFF
TRBJ2-5,-,-,TRBV18,TGTGCCAGCTCACCACGTGGAGGGGCAGGCCAAGAGACCCAGTACTTC,CASSPRGGAGQETQYF
TRBJ1-5,TRBD1,-,TRBV28,TGTGCCAGCAGTTTTTGGACAGGGGGCGATCAGCCCCAGCATTTT,CASSFWTGGDQPQHF
TRBJ2-5,TRBD2,once,TRBV7-9,TGTGCCAGCAGCACTCGACTAGCGGGGGGAAAAGAGACCCAGTACTTC,CASSTRLAGGKETQYF
TRBJ2-3,-,few,TRBV11-2,TGTGCCAGCAGCTTAGACGCGGATACGCAGTATTTT,CASSLDADTQYF
TRBJ2-5,TRBD1,-,TRBV7-3,TGTGCCAGCAGCCCCCGACAGGGGGTGAGGGAGACCCAGTACTTC,CASSPRQGVRETQYF
TRBJ1-3,-,-,TRBV4-1,TGCGCCAGCAGCCAAGATTATTTAGCAAGTTGGCGGAGCTCTGGAAACACCATATATTTT,CASSQDYLASWRSSGNTIYF
TRBJ1-2,TRBD1,few,TRBV2,TGTGCCAGCAGTGAATTTCTACCGGACAGGCGCTATGGCTACACCTTC,CASSEFLPDRRYGYTF
TRBJ1-3,TRBD1,-,TRBV28,TGTGCCAGCACTAGCTACAGGGGGACCATATATTTT,CASTSYRGTIYF
TRBJ1-6,-,-,TRBV19,TGTGCCAGTAGTGTAGTCTCAGCGTACAGGGATTCACCCCTCCACTTT,CASSVVSAYRDSPLHF
TRBJ1-4,-,once,TRBV6-5,TGTGCCAGCAGAAGCCCCCTAGGGGCTAATGAAAAACTGTTTTTT,CASRSPLGANEKLFF
TRBJ1-6,TRBD1,-,TRBV27,TGTGCCAGCAGCCTAAGGGGGACAGGTGATTCACCCCTCCACTTT,CASSLRGTGDSPLHF
TRBJ1-4,-,-,TRBV7-9,TGTGCCAGCAGCCCCCCCCGGGTTCCTAATGAAAAACTGTTTTTT,CASSPPRVPNEKLFF
TRBJ2-3,TRBD2,-,TRBV11-2,TGTGCCAGCAGCCTCGGGGTAGCGGGGGGGAGCACAGATACGCAGTATTTT,CASSLGVAGGSTDTQYF
TRBJ1-1,TRBD1,few,TRBV11-2,TGTGCCAGCAGCTTAACAGGGGACACTGAAGCTTTCTTT,CASSLTGDTEAFF
TRBJ2-1,TRBD1,-,TRBV9,TGTGCCAGCTCCGGGACAGTTGCCTACAATGAGCAGTTCTTC,CASSGTVAYNEQFF
TRBJ1-4,-,-,TRBV4-1,TGCGCCAGCAGCCAGGGGGACTTCCGGATAACTAATGAAAAACTGTTTTTT,CASSQGDFRITNEKLFF
TRBJ2-3,TRBD1,-,TRBV7-7,TGTGCTAGCAGTTTATCACCCACAGGGGGCACAGATACGCAGTATTTT,CASSLSPTGGTDTQYF
TRBJ1-2,-,-,TRBV7-2,TGTGCCAGCAGCCCGAAGGCACAGGCCCTCTATGGCTACACCTTC,CASSPKAQALYGYTF
TRBJ1-1,-,-,TRBV5-1,TGCGCCAGCATGACGGGTTTGAACACTGAAGCTTTCTTT,CASMTGLNTEAFF
TRBJ2-1,TRBD1,-,TRBV6-6,TGTGCCAGCACCCGGACAGGGGAGAGCAATGAGCAGTTCTTC,CASTRTGESNEQFF